What follows are 10 T cell receptor beta chains derived from one specimen sequenced in a study of T-cell memory formation after mild COVID-19. One entry per CDR3 protein results from TCRdb running MiXCR on the 5' RACE reads. Of about 410,000 distinct CDR3 sequences in the sample, roughly 18% were seen once. Material: PBMCs or a T cell subset sorted from them (not recorded which). Receptors were obtained from a man aged 18 to 29 who had mild COVID-19 (a few samples of this study predate the infection). Cell type and time point are not known.

The CDR3 spells CASSLAGTRVSEAFF. The CDR3 region has the DNA TGTGCCAGCAGTTTAGCAGGGACTCGAGTCTCTGAAGCTTTCTTT. The rearrangement links TRBV28 to TRBJ1-1; possibly TRBD1 for D (5 bases). The CDR3 runs to 15 residues. With 2 bases removed from V and 6 bases from J, the gap between germline ends came to 16 bases. Germline assignment: CDR1 MDHEN and CDR2 SYDVKM.

This clonotype was seen a handful of times. The genes are TRBV12-5 and TRBJ1-1; no firm D call. CDR3 size: 13 residues. V lost 3 bases and J 6 bases, leaving 11 bases between the germline ends. CDR1 LGHNT and CDR2 FRNRAP come from the germline V gene. CDR3 region: CASGLIRAAEAFF. DNA of the CDR3: TGTGCTAGTGGTTTAATTCGGGCGGCTGAAGCTTTCTTT.

This clonotype was observed at least ten times. This chain links TRBV11-3 with TRBJ2-5; tentative D call: TRBD2 (6 bases). Looked up from germline, CDR1 is SGHNT and CDR2 is YENEEA. The CDR3 has 13 residues. The V gene lost 5 bases and the J gene lost 5 bases, with 12 bases spanning the gap. For the CDR3, the DNA is TGTGCCAGCAGCCTTACTAGCACTGAGACCCAGTACTTC. It codes for CASSLTSTETQYF.

This clonotype has just a few counts. The V and J genes are TRBV11-2 and TRBJ2-5; 12 bases map to TRBD2. CDR1 is SGHAT, CDR2 FQNNGV, per germline. With 4 bases clipped from V and 2 bases from J, the junction kept 5 bases outside the gene matches. This CDR3 has 16 residues. CDR3 residues: CASSSRTSGEQETQYF. DNA for the CDR3: TGTGCCAGCAGCTCAAGGACTAGCGGGGAACAAGAGACCCAGTACTTC.

Only a few counts were recorded for this clonotype. The rearrangement joins TRBV7-3 to TRBJ2-2; unclear D gene. Germline loops: CDR1 SGHTA, CDR2 FQGTGA. V was cut by 5 bases and J by 1 base, with 14 bases left in between. The CDR3 contains 16 residues. CDR3 in amino acids: CASSPGPHKNTGELFF. CDR3 nucleotides: TGTGCCAGCAGCCCGGGTCCACATAAGAACACCGGGGAGCTGTTTTTT.

This clonotype was picked up many times. This sequence joins TRBV5-1 and TRBJ2-2; possibly TRBD1 or TRBD2 for D (5 bases each). The CDR3 is 14 amino acids. Trimming took 4 bases from V and 3 from J, leaving 10 bases between them. CDR1 is SGHRS and CDR2 is YFSETQ in the germline V gene. CDR3 residues: CASSIQGDTGELFF. CDR3 bases: TGCGCCAGCAGCATCCAGGGAGACACCGGGGAGCTGTTTTTT.

This clonotype has only a few counts. The chain recombines TRBV30 with TRBJ1-2; possibly TRBD1 for D (5 bases). Germline V gives CDR1 GTSNPN, CDR2 SVGIG (reference sequence). This CDR3 region has 15 residues. Trimming took 0 bases from V and 4 from J, leaving 15 bases between them. DNA of the CDR3: TGTGCCTGGAGTGTAATGGGAGGGGAGGCCTATGGCTACACCTTC. As protein: CAWSVMGGEAYGYTF.

This clonotype was picked up a small number of times. CDR3 protein: CASRRTGFNYGYTF. CDR3 in DNA: TGTGCCAGCAGAAGGACAGGGTTTAACTATGGCTACACCTTC. This chain connects TRBV27 to TRBJ1-2; 8 bases match TRBD1. In germline, CDR1 is MNHEY, CDR2 SMNVEV (reference sequence). Germline trimming cut 6 bases from V and 1 base from J; bases unmatched to any gene: 4. The CDR3 runs 14 residues.

This clonotype has a count of ten or more. The chain links TRBV4-1 to TRBJ1-1; maybe TRBD1 (5 bases). The germline V and J ends were trimmed by 4 bases and 0 bases, with 18 bases remaining between them. Germline assignment: CDR1 MGHRA and CDR2 YSYEKL. The CDR3 extends over 17 amino acids. The CDR3 coding sequence is TGCGCCAGCAGCCGCGATCAGGCCGGGGGGTTGAACACTGAAGCTTTCTTT. Protein: CASSRDQAGGLNTEAFF.

The table lists this clonotype with a few counts. Written as DNA, the CDR3 is TGTGCCAGCAGCGACAGGGCCGGGGAGCTGTTTTTT. Its protein is CASSDRAGELFF. This chain uses TRBV9 with TRBJ2-2, with TRBD1 as a possible D gene (6 bases). CDR3 length: 12 residues. Germline V lookup: CDR1 SGDLS, CDR2 YYNGEE. The germline V and J ends were trimmed by 3 bases and 6 bases, with 6 bases remaining between them.